The clone carrying this T cell receptor beta chain was recorded a few times. Its antigen is as yet unknown. 13 Jbeta primers and 60 Vbeta primers were used for the PCR. Original data processing: An analysis performed later counted roughly 79 million unique TCR beta chains (roughly 9.9 million of them shared). The data were produced by immunoSEQ multiplex PCR, yet TCRdb's version contains in-frame clones alone and is incomplete. V, J and clone size are those of that table, while D and trimming were read from the DNA. The table records around 140,000 clones, roughly 62% of them present only once. CDR1 and CDR2 (germline): GTSNPN, SVGIG (reference sequence). The CDR3 has 13 amino acids. V trimming: 1 base; J trimming: 3 bases; junction bases outside the gene matches: 2. This specimen belongs to a study of cytomegalovirus exposure and HLA in healthy donors. Overall study findings and caveats: According to the study, 160 or so TCR beta chains were cytomegalovirus-associated.

The TCR originated in a male donor in good health and CMV-seronegative. Sequencing was carried out using PBMCs. The rearrangement links TRBV30 to TRBJ2-7, with 8 bases aligning to TRBD1. The CDR3 bases are TGTGCCTGGAGTGCCGGACAGGGCTACGAGCAGTACTTC. Translation: CAWSAGQGYEQYF. Full variable domain (rest looked up from reference TRBV30 and TRBJ2-7): SQTIHQWPATLVQPVGSPLSLECTVEGTSNPNLYWYRQAAGRGLQLLFYSVGIGQISSEVPQNLSASRPQDRQFILSSKKLLLSDSGFYLCAWSAGQGYEQYFGPGTRLTVT.